The 12 T cell receptor beta chains listed next were all sequenced from one sample in a study of blood T cells in healthy people across ages. A second PCR of 7 to 11 cycles used a sample-barcoded 5' primer and a J-beta primer mix. TCRdb analysed the 5' RACE reads with MiXCR anew, one entry per CDR3 protein. The table shows 1.5 million to 2 million distinct CDR3 sequences, with just under 50% occurring only once. Sequencing was performed on blood. Receptor source: a woman in her thirties or forties in good health.

Worth noting for this clonotype: Mismatch with germline at one junction end may stem from a read error. The CDR3 loop reads CAGSELLRGNQPQHF. CDR3 DNA sequence: TGTGCCGGCAGTGAATTATTGAGGGGCAATCAGCCCCAGCATTTT. The rearrangement uses TRBV2 and TRBJ1-5; D not certain. Germline CDR1 SNHLY, CDR2 FYNNEI. This CDR3 is 15 amino acids long.

V gene TRBV7-2 combines with J gene TRBJ2-7; D is possibly TRBD1 (5 bases). This CDR3 spans 15 amino acids. Trimming took off 2 bases at V and 5 bases at J, with 16 bases between the two ends. The germline gives CDR1 SGHTA, CDR2 FQGNSA. CDR3 DNA sequence: TGTGCCAGCAGCTTAAGTCTGCTCAGGGTGGACGAGCAGTACTTC. Protein: CASSLSLLRVDEQYF. The variable domain in full, with the rest retrieved from reference TRBV7-2 and TRBJ2-7, is GAGVSQSPSNKVTEKGKDVELRCDPISGHTALYWYRQSLGQGLEFLIYFQGNSAPDKSGLPSDRFSAERTGGSVSTLTIQRTQQEDSAVYLCASSLSLLRVDEQYFGPGTRLTVT.

The CDR3 coding sequence is TGTGCCAGCACCTTGACAGGTGTGGAGCCCCAGCATTTT. Translating it yields CASTLTGVEPQHF. The chain couples TRBV6-2 or TRBV6-3 to TRBJ1-5; D is possibly TRBD1 (6 bases). With 7 bases removed from V and 8 bases from J, the gap between germline ends came to 15 bases. This CDR3 is 13 amino acids long. Germline CDR1 reads MNHEY; CDR2 reads SVGEGT.

This clonotype has only a few counts. J is TRBJ1-6 and V is TRBV11-3; D unresolved. CDR3 length: 11 amino acids. Per germline, CDR1 SGHNT and CDR2 YENEEA. Trimming took off 1 base at V and 12 bases at J, with 4 bases between the two ends. CDR3 loop: CASSLVLPLHF. In DNA, the CDR3 is TGTGCCAGCAGCTTAGTGTTACCCCTCCACTTT.

The CDR3 here is CASSLIRTRGLQETQYF. The CDR3, as DNA: TGTGCCAGCAGCTTGATTCGGACTAGGGGATTACAAGAGACCCAGTACTTC. V gene TRBV11-2 combines with J gene TRBJ2-5; 7 bases align to TRBD2. The CDR3 is 17 residues long. Germline V gene data show CDR1 as SGHAT and CDR2 as FQNNGV. V shed 3 bases, J shed 2 bases, and the junction held 12 bases outside the gene matches.

The V gene is TRBV5-1, the J gene TRBJ2-5; tentative D call: TRBD2 (6 bases). This CDR3 is 14 amino acids long. V lost 2 bases, J lost 7 bases, and 15 bases lay in between. From germline, CDR1 is SGHRS and CDR2 YFSETQ. The CDR3 DNA reads TGCGCCAGCAGCTTACCAGGGACTCCTGTGACCCAGTACTTC. The encoded protein is CASSLPGTPVTQYF.

The chain employs TRBV7-8 and TRBJ2-1; D gene unclear. Germline assignment: CDR1 SGHVS and CDR2 FQNEAQ. This CDR3 region has 12 residues. Trimming cost V 10 bases and J 9 bases, with 16 bases left between them. In nucleotides, the CDR3 is TGTGCCACCCAAGGCAAGAATGGTGAGCAGTTCTTC. This sequence encodes CATQGKNGEQFF.

The chain's CDR3 is CASSLNPGTSGGQETQYF. CDR3 nucleotides: TGTGCCAGCAGCTTAAATCCGGGGACTAGCGGGGGACAAGAGACCCAGTACTTC. V is TRBV7-3 and J is TRBJ2-5; 14 bases fit TRBD2. V gave up 1 base and J gave up 2 bases; unmatched junction bases: 6. The CDR3 totals 18 residues. Germline assignment: CDR1 SGHTA and CDR2 FQGTGA. Full variable domain (missing parts from reference TRBV7-3 and TRBJ2-5): GAGVSQTPSNKVTEKGKYVELRCDPISGHTALYWYRQSLGQGPEFLIYFQGTGAADDSGLPNDRFFAVRPEGSVSTLKIQRTERGDSAVYLCASSLNPGTSGGQETQYFGPGTRLLVL.

The chain links TRBV2 to TRBJ2-6, with D hard to call. The CDR3 loop spans 15 amino acids. With 4 bases removed from V and 2 bases from J, the gap between germline ends came to 9 bases. The germline CDR1 and CDR2 sequences are SNHLY and FYNNEI. CDR3 in amino acids: CASSARAPGANVLTF. CDR3 DNA sequence: TGTGCCAGCAGTGCACGGGCTCCTGGGGCCAACGTCCTGACTTTC.

The J gene is TRBJ2-1, the V gene TRBV6-2 or TRBV6-3, with TRBD2 identical over 9 bases. V shed 2 bases, J shed 6 bases, and the junction held 5 bases outside the gene matches. The CDR3 has 15 residues. Germline V gives CDR1 MNHEY, CDR2 SVGEGT. This CDR3 reads CASSYRLAGPNEQFF. In DNA, the CDR3 is TGTGCCAGCAGTTACAGGCTAGCGGGGCCCAATGAGCAGTTCTTC.

J is TRBJ2-7 and V is TRBV6-1; D call uncertain. The CDR3 runs 15 residues. CDR1 is MNHNS and CDR2 is SASEGT in the germline V gene. Trimming took 0 bases from V and 3 from J, leaving 12 bases between them. DNA of the CDR3: TGTGCCAGCAGTGAAGCACCTTTAACAGACTACGAGCAGTACTTC. Amino acids: CASSEAPLTDYEQYF.

This clonotype showed up just a few times. This chain uses TRBV28 with TRBJ1-5; unclear D gene. The ends were cut back, 7 bases at V and 4 bases at J, with 5 bases in the middle. CDR1 is MDHEN and CDR2 is SYDVKM in the germline V gene. The CDR3 totals 11 residues. The CDR3 spells CASTTNQPQHF. DNA of the CDR3: TGTGCCAGCACCACAAATCAGCCCCAGCATTTT.